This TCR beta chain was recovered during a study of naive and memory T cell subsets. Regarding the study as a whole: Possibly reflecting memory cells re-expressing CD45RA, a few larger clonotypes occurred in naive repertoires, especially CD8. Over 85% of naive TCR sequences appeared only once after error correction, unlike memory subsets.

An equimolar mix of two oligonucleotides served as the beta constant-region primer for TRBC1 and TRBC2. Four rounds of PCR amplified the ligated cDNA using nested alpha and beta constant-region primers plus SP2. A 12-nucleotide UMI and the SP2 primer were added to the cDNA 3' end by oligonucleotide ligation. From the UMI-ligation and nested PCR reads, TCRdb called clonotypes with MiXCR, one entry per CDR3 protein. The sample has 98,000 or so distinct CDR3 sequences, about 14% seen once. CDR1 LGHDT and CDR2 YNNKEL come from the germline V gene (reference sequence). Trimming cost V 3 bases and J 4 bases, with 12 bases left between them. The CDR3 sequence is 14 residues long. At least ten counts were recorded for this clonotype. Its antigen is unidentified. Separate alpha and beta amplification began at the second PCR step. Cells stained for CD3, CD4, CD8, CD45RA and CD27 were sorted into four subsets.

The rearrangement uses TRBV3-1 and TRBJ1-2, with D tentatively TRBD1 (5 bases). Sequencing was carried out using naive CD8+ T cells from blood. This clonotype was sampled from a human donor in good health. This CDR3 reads CASSHPAGAYGYTF. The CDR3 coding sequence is TGTGCCAGCAGCCATCCCGCTGGGGCCTATGGCTACACCTTC. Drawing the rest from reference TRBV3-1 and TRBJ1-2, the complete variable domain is DTAVSQTPKYLVTQMGNDKSIKCEQNLGHDTMYWYKQDSKKFLKIMFSYNNKELIINETVPNRFSPKSPDKAHLNLHINSLELGDSAVYFCASSHPAGAYGYTFGSGTRLTVV.